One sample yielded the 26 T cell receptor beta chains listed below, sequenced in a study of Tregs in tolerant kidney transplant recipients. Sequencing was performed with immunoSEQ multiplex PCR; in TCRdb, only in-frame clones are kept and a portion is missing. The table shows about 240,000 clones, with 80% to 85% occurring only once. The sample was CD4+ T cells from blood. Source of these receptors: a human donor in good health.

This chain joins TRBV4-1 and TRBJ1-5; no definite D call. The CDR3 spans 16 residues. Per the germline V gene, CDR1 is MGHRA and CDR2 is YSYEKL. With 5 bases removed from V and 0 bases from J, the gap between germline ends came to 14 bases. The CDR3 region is CASSDTAPRSNQPQHF. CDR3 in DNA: TGCGCCAGCAGCGATACAGCTCCTCGTAGCAATCAGCCCCAGCATTTT.

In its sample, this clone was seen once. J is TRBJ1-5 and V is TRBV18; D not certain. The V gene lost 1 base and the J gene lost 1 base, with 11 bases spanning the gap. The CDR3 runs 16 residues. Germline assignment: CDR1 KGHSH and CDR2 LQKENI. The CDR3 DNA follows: TGTGCCAGCTCACCACAGACGGCCGGGAGCAATCAGCCCCAGCATTTT. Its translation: CASSPQTAGSNQPQHF.

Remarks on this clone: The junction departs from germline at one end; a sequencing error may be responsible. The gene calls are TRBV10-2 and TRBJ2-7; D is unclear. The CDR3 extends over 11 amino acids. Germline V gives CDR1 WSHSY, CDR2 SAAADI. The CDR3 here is CASSEDGRFEF. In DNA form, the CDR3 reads TGCGCCAGCAGTGAGGACGGCAGATTTGAATTC.

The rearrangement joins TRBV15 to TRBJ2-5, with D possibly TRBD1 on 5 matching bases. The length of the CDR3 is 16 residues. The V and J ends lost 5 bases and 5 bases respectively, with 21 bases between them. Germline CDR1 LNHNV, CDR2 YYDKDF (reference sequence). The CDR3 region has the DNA TGTGCCACCAGCCAAAAGTCAGGGATACGTAGCGAGACCCAGTACTTC. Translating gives CATSQKSGIRSETQYF.

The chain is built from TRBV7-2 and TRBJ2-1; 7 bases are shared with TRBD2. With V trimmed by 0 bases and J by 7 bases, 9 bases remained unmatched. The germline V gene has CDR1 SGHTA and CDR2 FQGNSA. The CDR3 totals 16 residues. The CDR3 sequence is CASSLAGSGWGNEQFF. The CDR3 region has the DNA TGTGCCAGCAGCTTAGCGGGTAGCGGGTGGGGGAATGAGCAGTTCTTC.

CDR3 nucleotides: TGTGCCACCAGCAGACCCGCCGCGGGGTACACCGGGGAGCTGTTTTTT. Translation gives CATSRPAAGYTGELFF. The chain carries TRBV15 and TRBJ2-2; the D gene is possibly TRBD2 (6 bases). The CDR3 totals 16 residues. The V end was cut by 2 bases, the J end by 3 bases, with 13 bases between. Germline CDR1 reads LNHNV; CDR2 reads YYDKDF (reference sequence).

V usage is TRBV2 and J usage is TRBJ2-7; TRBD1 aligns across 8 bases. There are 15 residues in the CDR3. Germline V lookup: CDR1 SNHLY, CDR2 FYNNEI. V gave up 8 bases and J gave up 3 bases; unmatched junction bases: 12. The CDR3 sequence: CASSWRTGRDYEQYF. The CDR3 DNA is TGTGCCAGCTCTTGGAGGACAGGGCGGGACTACGAGCAGTACTTC.

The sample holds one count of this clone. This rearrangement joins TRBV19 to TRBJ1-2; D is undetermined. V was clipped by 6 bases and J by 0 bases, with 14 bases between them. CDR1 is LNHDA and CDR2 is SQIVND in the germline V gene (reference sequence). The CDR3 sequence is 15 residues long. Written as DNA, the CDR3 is TGTGCCAGTAGCACGGATGGGGATTCTAACTATGGCTACACCTTC. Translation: CASSTDGDSNYGYTF.

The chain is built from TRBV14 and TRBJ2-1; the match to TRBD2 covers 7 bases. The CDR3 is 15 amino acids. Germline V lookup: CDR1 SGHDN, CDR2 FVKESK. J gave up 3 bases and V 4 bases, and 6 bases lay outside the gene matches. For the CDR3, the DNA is TGTGCCAGCAGCCTTATAGCGGGCGGCTACAATGAGCAGTTCTTC. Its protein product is CASSLIAGGYNEQFF. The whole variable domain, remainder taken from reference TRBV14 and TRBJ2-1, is EAGVTQFPSHSVIEKGQTVTLRCDPISGHDNLYWYRRVMGKEIKFLLHFVKESKQDESGMPNNRFLAERTGGTYSTLKVQPAELEDSGVYFCASSLIAGGYNEQFFGPGTRLTVL.

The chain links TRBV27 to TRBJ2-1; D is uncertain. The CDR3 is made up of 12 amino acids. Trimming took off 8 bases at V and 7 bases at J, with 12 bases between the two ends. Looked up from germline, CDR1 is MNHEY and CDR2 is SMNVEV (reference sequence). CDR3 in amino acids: CASGTRGNEQFF. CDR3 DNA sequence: TGTGCCAGCGGTACTCGAGGAAATGAGCAGTTCTTC.

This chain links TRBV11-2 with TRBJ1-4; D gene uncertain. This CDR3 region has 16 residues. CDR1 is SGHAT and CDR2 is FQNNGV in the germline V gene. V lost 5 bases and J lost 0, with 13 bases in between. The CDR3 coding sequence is TGTGCCAGCAGCAACCAAAAGCGGGCAACTAATGAAAAACTGTTTTTT. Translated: CASSNQKRATNEKLFF.

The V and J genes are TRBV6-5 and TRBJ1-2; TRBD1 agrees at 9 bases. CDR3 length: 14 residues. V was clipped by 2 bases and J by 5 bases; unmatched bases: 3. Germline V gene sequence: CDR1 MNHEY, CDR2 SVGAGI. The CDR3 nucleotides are TGTGCCAGCAGTTACCGCGGACAGGGGTATGGCTACACCTTC. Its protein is CASSYRGQGYGYTF.

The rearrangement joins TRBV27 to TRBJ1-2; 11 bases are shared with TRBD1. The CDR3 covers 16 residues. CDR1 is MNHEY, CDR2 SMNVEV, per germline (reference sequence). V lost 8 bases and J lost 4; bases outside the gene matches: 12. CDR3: CASPQRTGGAGYGYTF. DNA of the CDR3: TGTGCCAGCCCCCAGAGGACAGGGGGCGCGGGCTATGGCTACACCTTC.

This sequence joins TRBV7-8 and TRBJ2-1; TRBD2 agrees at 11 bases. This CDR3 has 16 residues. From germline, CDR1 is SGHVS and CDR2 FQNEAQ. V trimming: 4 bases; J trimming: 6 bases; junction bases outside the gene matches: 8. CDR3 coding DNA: TGTGCCAGCAGCTCCCGTGGGCTAGCGGGGGGCAATGAGCAGTTCTTC. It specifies CASSSRGLAGGNEQFF. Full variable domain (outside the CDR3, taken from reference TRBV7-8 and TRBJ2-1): GAGVSQSPRYKVAKRGQDVALRCDPISGHVSLFWYQQALGQGPEFLTYFQNEAQLDKSGLPSDRFFAERPEGSVSTLKIQRTQQEDSAVYLCASSSRGLAGGNEQFFGPGTRLTVL.

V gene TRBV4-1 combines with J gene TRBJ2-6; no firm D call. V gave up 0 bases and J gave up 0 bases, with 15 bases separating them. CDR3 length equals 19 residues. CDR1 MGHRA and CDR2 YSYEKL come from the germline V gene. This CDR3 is CASSQDVDSFLSGANVLTF. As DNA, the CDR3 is TGCGCCAGCAGCCAAGACGTAGATAGCTTCCTCTCTGGGGCCAACGTCCTGACTTTC.

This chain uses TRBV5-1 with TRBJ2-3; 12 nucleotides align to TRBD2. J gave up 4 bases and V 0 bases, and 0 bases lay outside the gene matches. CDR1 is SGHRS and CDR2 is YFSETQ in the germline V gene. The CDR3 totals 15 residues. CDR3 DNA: TGCGCCAGCAGCTTGGCTAGCGGGGGGGCAGATACGCAGTATTTT. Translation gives CASSLASGGADTQYF.

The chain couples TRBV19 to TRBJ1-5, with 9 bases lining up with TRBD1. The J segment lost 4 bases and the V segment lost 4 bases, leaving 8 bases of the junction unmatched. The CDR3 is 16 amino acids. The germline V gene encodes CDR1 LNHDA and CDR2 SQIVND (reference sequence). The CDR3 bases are TGTGCCAGTAGTAAGGGGACAGGGAGTCGGAATCAGCCCCAGCATTTT. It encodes CASSKGTGSRNQPQHF.

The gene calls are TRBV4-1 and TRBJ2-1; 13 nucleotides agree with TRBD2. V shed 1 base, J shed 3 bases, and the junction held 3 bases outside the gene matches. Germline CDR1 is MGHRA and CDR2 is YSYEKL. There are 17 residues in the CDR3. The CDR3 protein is CASSQGLAGGIYNEQFF. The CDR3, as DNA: TGCGCCAGCAGCCAAGGACTAGCGGGAGGCATCTACAATGAGCAGTTCTTC.

CDR3 residues: CASSPGLADLSYNEQFF. The CDR3 DNA reads as TGTGCCAGCTCACCAGGACTAGCGGACCTATCCTACAATGAGCAGTTCTTC. The chain recombines TRBV18 with TRBJ2-1; 10 nucleotides line up with TRBD2. The ends lost 2 bases at V and 1 base at J; junction bases unmatched: 5. CDR3 size: 17 residues. Germline CDR1 and CDR2: KGHSH and LQKENI.

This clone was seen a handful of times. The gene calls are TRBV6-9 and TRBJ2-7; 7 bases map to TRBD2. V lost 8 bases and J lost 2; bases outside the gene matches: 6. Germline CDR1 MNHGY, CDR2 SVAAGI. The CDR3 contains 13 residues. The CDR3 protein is CASGGSRTYEQYF. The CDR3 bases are TGTGCCAGCGGCGGGAGTCGTACCTACGAGCAGTACTTC.

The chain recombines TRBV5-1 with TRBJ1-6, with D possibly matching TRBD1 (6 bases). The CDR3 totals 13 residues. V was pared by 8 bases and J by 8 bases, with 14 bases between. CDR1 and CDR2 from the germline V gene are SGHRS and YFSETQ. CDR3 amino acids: CASSRGLDSPLHF. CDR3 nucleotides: TGCGCCAGTTCCAGGGGTTTGGATTCACCCCTCCACTTT. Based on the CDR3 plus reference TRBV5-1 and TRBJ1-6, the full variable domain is KAGVTQTPRYLIKTRGQQVTLSCSPISGHRSVSWYQQTPGQGLQFLFEYFSETQRNKGNFPGRFSGRQFSNSRSEMNVSTLELGDSALYLCASSRGLDSPLHFGNGTRLTVT.

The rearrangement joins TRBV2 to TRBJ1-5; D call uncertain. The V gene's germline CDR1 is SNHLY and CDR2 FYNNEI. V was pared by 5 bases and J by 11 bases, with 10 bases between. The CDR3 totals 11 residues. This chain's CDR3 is CASSLGQAQHF. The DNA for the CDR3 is TGTGCCAGCAGTCTTGGGCAGGCCCAGCATTTT.

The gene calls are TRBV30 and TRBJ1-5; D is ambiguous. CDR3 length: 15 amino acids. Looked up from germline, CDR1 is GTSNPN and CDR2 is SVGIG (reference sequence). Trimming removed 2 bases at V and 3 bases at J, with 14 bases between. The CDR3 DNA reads TGTGCCTGGAGTCACCAGGATATACCCAATCAGCCCCAGCATTTT. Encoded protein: CAWSHQDIPNQPQHF.

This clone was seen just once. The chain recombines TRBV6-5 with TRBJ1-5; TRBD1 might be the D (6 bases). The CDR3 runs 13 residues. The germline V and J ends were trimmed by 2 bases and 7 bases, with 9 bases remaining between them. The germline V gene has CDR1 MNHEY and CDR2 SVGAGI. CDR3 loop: CASSYRGPQPQHF. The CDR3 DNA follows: TGTGCCAGCAGTTACCGGGGGCCCCAGCCCCAGCATTTT.

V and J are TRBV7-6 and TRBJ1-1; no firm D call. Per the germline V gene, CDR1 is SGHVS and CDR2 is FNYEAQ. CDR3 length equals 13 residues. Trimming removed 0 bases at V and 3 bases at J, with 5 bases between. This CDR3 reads CASSLAEDTEAFF. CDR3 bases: TGTGCCAGCAGCTTAGCTGAAGACACTGAAGCTTTCTTT.

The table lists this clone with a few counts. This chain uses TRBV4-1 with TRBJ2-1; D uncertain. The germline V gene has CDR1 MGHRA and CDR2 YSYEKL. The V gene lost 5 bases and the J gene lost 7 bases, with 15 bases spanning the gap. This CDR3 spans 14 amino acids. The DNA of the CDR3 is TGCGCCAGCAGCATTCAACAAGAAGGGAATGAGCAGTTCTTC. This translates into CASSIQQEGNEQFF.